Many counts were recorded for the clone carrying this TCR beta chain. This specimen includes other DNA sequences encoding the same CDR3. Germline-derived CDR1 and CDR2 are SGHDT and YYEEEE. This CDR3 comprises 14 residues. Trimming left V 4 bases short and J 2 bases short, with 11 bases between. This record comes from a study of shared clonotypes between healthy human individuals. Sequencing used immunoSEQ multiplex PCR; TCRdb keeps in-frame clones, though not all of them. The sample shows some 200,000 clones, 65% of them seen only once. The TCR was taken from a man between 25 and 39 years old in good health. Source material: memory CD4+ T cells sorted from blood. Subset reported: CD45RA-negative fraction. The chain couples TRBV5-6 to TRBJ2-3; no firm D call. The CDR3 loop is CASSPTLPTDTQYF. The CDR3, as DNA: TGTGCCAGCAGCCCGACCCTCCCCACAGATACGCAGTATTTT. The variable domain in full, with the rest retrieved from reference TRBV5-6 and TRBJ2-3, is DAGVTQSPTHLIKTRGQQVTLRCSPKSGHDTVSWYQQALGQGPQFIFQYYEEEERQRGNFPDRFSGHQFPNYSSELNVNALLLGDSALYLCASSPTLPTDTQYFGPGTRLTVL.